This is a list of T cell receptor beta chains from one sample in a study of T cell clonotyping in hematopoietic cell transplantation. Using immunoSEQ multiplex PCR, the repertoire was profiled, and TCRdb retains in-frame clones only, with some absent. This table has roughly 30,000 clones, under 95% appearing once. Sample: peripheral blood mononuclear cells, taken before stem cell transplant. These receptors were collected from a middle-aged man with acute myeloid leukemia. Some clones in this sample may be carry-over from other donors' samples. CDR3s include the opening cysteine and the closing phenylalanine or tryptophan. The D gene is left open where the match is weak. Not all rows give a size; the values are once, few, many and, for expanded clones, a class.

>TRBJ2-1|-|-|TRBV4-1
CASSRDWGNEQFF
TGCGCCAGCAGCCGGGACTGGGGCAATGAGCAGTTCTTC
>TRBJ1-1|few|-|TRBV11-2
CASSLGFGFTEAFF
TGTGCCAGCAGCTTAGGCTTCGGTTTCACTGAAGCTTTCTTT
>TRBJ2-5|-|TRBD1|TRBV2
CASRGQPGQEETQYF
TGTGCCAGCAGGGGACAGCCCGGACAAGAAGAGACCCAGTACTTC
>TRBJ2-1|-|-|TRBV7-2
CASSSPASGYNEQFF
TGTGCCAGCAGCTCCCCTGCCAGCGGCTACAATGAGCAGTTCTTC
>TRBJ1-2|few|-|TRBV25-1
CASSGPGGYTF
TGTGCCAGCAGTGGGCCCGGTGGCTACACCTTC
>TRBJ1-6|-|-|TRBV14
CASSQAGGQSYNSPLHF
TGTGCCAGCAGCCAAGCGGGTGGACAGTCCTATAATTCACCCCTCCACTTT
>TRBJ1-4|-|-|TRBV2
CASGQGPLGTNEKLFF
TGTGCCAGCGGTCAGGGACCCCTCGGGACTAATGAAAAACTGTTTTTT
>TRBJ2-4|-|-|TRBV14
CASSQGIGNIQYF
TGTGCCAGCAGCCAAGGAATTGGAAACATTCAGTACTTC
>TRBJ2-2|-|-|TRBV27
CASAQGQGTGELFF
TGTGCCAGCGCCCAGGGGCAGGGGACCGGGGAGCTGTTTTTT
>TRBJ1-2|-|TRBD1|TRBV28
CASSLGQGYGYTF
TGTGCCAGCAGCTTGGGACAGGGCTATGGCTACACCTTC
>TRBJ2-2|-|TRBD1|TRBV5-1
CASSPQPSGGYTGELFF
TGCGCCAGCAGCCCTCAGCCATCAGGGGGCTATACCGGGGAGCTGTTTTTT
>TRBJ2-1|-|TRBD2|TRBV7-8
CASSLWLALGTSGRGNEQFF
TGTGCCAGCAGCTTATGGTTGGCTCTGGGGACTAGCGGGAGGGGCAATGAGCAGTTCTTC
>TRBJ2-1|-|-|TRBV13
CASSRISYNEQFF
TGTGCCAGCAGTCGAATCTCCTACAATGAGCAGTTCTTC
>TRBJ1-4|once|TRBD1|TRBV7-8
CASSSYTGATNEKLFF
TGTGCCAGCAGCTCATATACAGGGGCAACTAATGAAAAACTGTTTTTT
>TRBJ1-6|-|-|TRBV4-2
CASSQEEREAPSSYNSPLHF
TGTGCCAGCAGCCAGGAAGAGAGGGAGGCGCCAAGCTCCTATAATTCACCCCTCCACTTT
>TRBJ2-3|-|-|TRBV6-5
CASSYFPPPDTDTQYF
TGTGCCAGCAGTTACTTTCCACCGCCTGACACAGATACGCAGTATTTT
>TRBJ1-4|-|-|TRBV10-3
CAISESKTAANEKLFF
TGTGCCATCAGTGAGTCTAAGACGGCAGCTAATGAAAAACTGTTTTTT
>TRBJ2-5|-|TRBD2|TRBV6-6
CASSLLAGGQETQYF
TGTGCCAGCAGTTTACTAGCGGGAGGCCAAGAGACCCAGTACTTC
>TRBJ1-2|once|-|TRBV5-4
CASSLHPQANYGYTF
TGTGCCAGCAGCTTGCATCCCCAAGCTAACTATGGCTACACCTTC
>TRBJ2-7|-|-|TRBV7-2
CASSLAPVPYEQYF
TGTGCCAGCAGCTTAGCTCCAGTCCCCTACGAGCAGTACTTC
>TRBJ2-1|-|TRBD2|TRBV5-1
CASSLRSGSSYNEQFF
TGCGCCAGCAGCTTACGTAGCGGGAGCTCCTACAATGAGCAGTTCTTC
>TRBJ1-1|few|TRBD1|TRBV2
CASSPWTGGGRGAFF
TGTGCCAGCAGCCCATGGACAGGGGGCGGGCGAGGTGCTTTCTTT
>TRBJ1-4|-|-|TRBV28
CATRTAYNEKLFF
TGTGCCACCCGGACAGCCTATAATGAAAAACTGTTTTTT
>TRBJ2-3|few|-|TRBV11-2
CASSLVGPAGDTQYF
TGTGCCAGCAGCTTAGTGGGGCCCGCGGGAGATACGCAGTATTTT
>TRBJ1-5|-|-|TRBV4-1
CASSQVRFQPQHF
TGCGCCAGCAGCCAAGTGCGGTTTCAGCCCCAGCATTTT
>TRBJ1-2|-|-|TRBV18
CASSPGVNYGYTF
TGTGCCAGCTCACCGGGAGTCAACTATGGCTACACCTTC
>TRBJ2-1|-|TRBD1|TRBV19
CASSTTGQALYNEQFF
TGTGCCAGTAGTACAACAGGACAGGCCCTCTACAATGAGCAGTTCTTC
>TRBJ2-7|-|-|TRBV28
CASSSSSYEQYF
TGTGCCAGCAGTTCCTCCTCCTACGAGCAGTACTTC
>TRBJ1-1|-|-|TRBV29-1
CSVTDDAPEAFF
TGCAGCGTAACGGACGATGCCCCTGAAGCTTTCTTT
>TRBJ2-7|few|TRBD1|TRBV28
CASSLWTGKSDEQYF
TGTGCCAGCAGTTTATGGACAGGGAAATCCGACGAGCAGTACTTC
>TRBJ1-1|-|-|TRBV29-1
CSVGEGVEAFF
TGCAGCGTTGGGGAGGGAGTTGAAGCTTTCTTT
>TRBJ1-5|-|-|TRBV10-3
CAISERQATNLNQPQHF
TGTGCCATCAGTGAGAGACAGGCCACTAACCTCAATCAGCCCCAGCATTTT
>TRBJ1-3|-|-|TRBV5-6
CASSLIRAGNTIYF
TGTGCCAGCAGCTTGATCAGGGCTGGAAACACCATATATTTT
>TRBJ1-2|once|TRBD1|TRBV7-2
CASSLTPRTGGNGGYTF
TGTGCCAGCAGCCTGACCCCCCGGACAGGGGGCAATGGTGGCTACACCTTC
>TRBJ1-6|once|-|TRBV2
CASSDAGLPLHF
TGTGCCAGCAGTGACGCAGGACTACCCCTCCACTTT
>TRBJ2-7|-|TRBD1|TRBV7-8
CASSAFTGTGVYEQYF
TGTGCCAGCAGCGCCTTTACCGGGACAGGGGTCTACGAGCAGTACTTC
>TRBJ1-4|-|-|TRBV7-2
CASSLFPRSGEKLFF
TGTGCCAGCAGCTTATTTCCGAGAAGTGGGGAAAAACTGTTTTTT
>TRBJ2-2|-|TRBD1|TRBV5-6
CASSVDWGQGVLNTGELFF
TGTGCCAGCAGCGTGGACTGGGGACAGGGGGTTCTGAACACCGGGGAGCTGTTTTTT
>TRBJ2-7|-|-|TRBV2
CASRGGTYFREQYF
TGTGCCAGCAGGGGGGGAACTTACTTCCGCGAGCAGTACTTC
>TRBJ1-2|-|-|TRBV27
CASSRTSWGDWPAGYTF
TGTGCCAGCAGTAGAACTTCTTGGGGGGACTGGCCGGCGGGCTACACCTTC
>TRBJ2-7|once|-|TRBV7-2
CASSFSGYSSYEQYF
TGTGCCAGCAGCTTCAGCGGTTATAGCTCCTACGAGCAGTACTTC
>TRBJ2-7|-|-|TRBV14
CASTQGYEQYF
TGTGCCAGCACCCAGGGCTACGAGCAGTACTTC
>TRBJ1-2|-|-|TRBV28
CASSPPRVVGYTF
TGTGCCAGCAGTCCCCCCCGGGTTGTCGGCTACACCTTC
>TRBJ2-4|-|-|TRBV6-5
CASSPQLAKNIQYF
TGTGCCAGCAGCCCGCAGCTAGCCAAAAACATTCAGTACTTC
>TRBJ2-7|-|TRBD2|TRBV10-3
CATTGTSGYEQYF
TGTGCCACCACCGGGACTAGCGGCTACGAGCAGTACTTC
>TRBJ2-5|few|-|TRBV4-1
CASSRLQGSRETQYF
TGCGCCAGCAGCCGACTACAGGGAAGCAGGGAGACCCAGTACTTC
>TRBJ2-3|few|-|TRBV15
CATSRGVGDTQYF
TGTGCCACCAGCAGAGGAGTTGGAGATACGCAGTATTTT
>TRBJ2-3|-|TRBD1|TRBV6-6
CASSNLQGATDTQYF
TGTGCCAGCAGTAATCTACAGGGGGCTACAGATACGCAGTATTTT
>TRBJ1-3|-|-|TRBV13
CASSPTFSGNTIYF
TGTGCCAGCAGCCCAACGTTTTCTGGAAACACCATATATTTT
>TRBJ1-4|-|TRBD1|TRBV6-1
CASSGDRGPNEKLFF
TGTGCCAGCAGTGGAGACAGGGGACCTAATGAAAAACTGTTTTTT
>TRBJ2-5|-|TRBD1|TRBV6-5
CASSLGTVTGETQYF
TGTGCCAGCAGCCTCGGGACAGTCACGGGGGAGACCCAGTACTTC
>TRBJ1-1|-|TRBD1|TRBV6-5
CASSYSGTGNTEAFF
TGTGCCAGCAGTTACTCGGGGACAGGGAACACTGAAGCTTTCTTT
>TRBJ2-2|-|-|TRBV11-3
CASSHGVSDTGELFF
TGTGCCAGCAGCCATGGTGTTTCGGACACCGGGGAGCTGTTTTTT